The 4 T cell receptor beta chains below were found in one sample sequenced in a study of T cell repertoires in cytomegalovirus infection. Which antigens these TCRs recognize remains unknown. One entry per CDR3 protein, called by TCRdb with MiXCR from the reads. The repertoire includes approximately 350,000 distinct CDR3 sequences, roughly a third of them detected once, and approximately 15% sits in the top ten. This specimen was cultured PBMCs, taken from culture after CMV antigen stimulation. These receptors were collected from a human donor in good health (CMV status not recorded). Some clones in this sample may be carry-over from other donors' samples.

This clonotype was observed a few times. The chain uses TRBV12-3 or TRBV12-4 and TRBJ2-7; maybe TRBD2 (6 bases). The CDR3 totals 13 residues. Trimming cost V 4 bases and J 4 bases, with 11 bases left between them. CDR3 DNA sequence: TGTGCCAGCAGTTCGGGACTGAAATACGAGCAGTACGTC. Translating gives CASSSGLKYEQYV.

Only a few counts were recorded for this clonotype. The J gene is TRBJ2-1, the V gene TRBV7-2; D is possibly TRBD2 (7 bases). With 4 bases removed from V and 9 bases from J, the gap between germline ends came to 19 bases. Germline V CDR1 and CDR2: SGHTA, FQGNSA. CDR3 length: 15 amino acids. The CDR3 is CASSSTPRGGTEQFF. The DNA for the CDR3 is TGTGCCAGCAGCTCAACCCCGAGGGGGGGTACTGAGCAGTTCTTC.

The chain joins TRBV30 to TRBJ2-5; 8 bases fit TRBD2. V trimming: 8 bases; J trimming: 5 bases; junction bases outside the gene matches: 10. Germline V CDR1 and CDR2: GTSNPN, SVGIG (reference sequence). CDR3 length: 13 amino acids. CDR3 nucleotides: TGTGCCCGTAGCAGCGGGAGCACCGAGACCCAGTACTTC. As protein: CARSSGSTETQYF.

This clonotype was seen a handful of times. CDR3 in amino acids: CASSPDMAQPQHF. Written as DNA, the CDR3 is TGTGCCAGCAGTCCTGACATGGCTCAGCCCCAGCATTTT. This chain joins TRBV12-3 or TRBV12-4 and TRBJ1-5; D is unclear. CDR3 size: 13 residues. Trimming stripped 5 bases from V and 6 bases from J, with 11 bases between.